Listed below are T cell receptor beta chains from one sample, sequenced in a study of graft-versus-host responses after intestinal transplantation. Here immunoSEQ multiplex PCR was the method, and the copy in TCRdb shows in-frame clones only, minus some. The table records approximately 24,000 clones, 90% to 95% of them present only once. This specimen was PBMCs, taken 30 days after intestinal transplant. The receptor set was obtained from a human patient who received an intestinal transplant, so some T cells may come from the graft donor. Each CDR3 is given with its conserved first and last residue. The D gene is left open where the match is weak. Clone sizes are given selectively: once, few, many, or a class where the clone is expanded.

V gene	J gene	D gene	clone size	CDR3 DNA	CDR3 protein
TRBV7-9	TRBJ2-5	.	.	TGTGCCAGCAGCTTACTTCGAACTTTACAAGAGACCCAGTACTTC	CASSLLRTLQETQYF
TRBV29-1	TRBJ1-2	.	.	TGCAGCGTCCTCGACACGTCGCTGTATGGCTACACCTTC	CSVLDTSLYGYTF
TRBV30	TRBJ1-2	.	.	TGTGCCTTAAGGTCTCTTACTAACTATGGCTACACCTTC	CALRSLTNYGYTF
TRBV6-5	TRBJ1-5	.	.	TGTGCCAGCAGTTATAGCCGTTATCAGCCCCAGCATTTT	CASSYSRYQPQHF
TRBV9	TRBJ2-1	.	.	TGTGCCAGCACCAGCGGGTCCTACAATGAGCAGTTCTTC	CASTSGSYNEQFF
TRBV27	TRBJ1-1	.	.	TGTGCCAGCAGTTTGGGCAAAAACACTGAAGCTTTCTTT	CASSLGKNTEAFF
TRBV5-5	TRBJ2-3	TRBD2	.	TGTGCCAGCAGCTTGGTTCTTAGCGGGAGTGATACGCAGTATTTT	CASSLVLSGSDTQYF
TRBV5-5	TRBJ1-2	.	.	TGTGCCAGCAGCTTAGGCTCTTATGGCTACACCTTC	CASSLGSYGYTF
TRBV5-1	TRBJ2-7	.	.	TGCGCCAGCAGTATCCCGGGGAGCTCCTACGAGCAGTACTTC	CASSIPGSSYEQYF
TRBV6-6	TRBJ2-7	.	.	TGTGCCAGCAGTTACCTGTTCCCTTCCGTGTACGAGCAGTACTTC	CASSYLFPSVYEQYF
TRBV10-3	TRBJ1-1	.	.	TGTGCCATCAGTGAAGCAGGGTCGGGGACTGAAGCTTTCTTT	CAISEAGSGTEAFF
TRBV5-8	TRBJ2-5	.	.	TGTGCCAGCAGCTTTGATTGGGGGATGGAGACCCAGTACTTC	CASSFDWGMETQYF
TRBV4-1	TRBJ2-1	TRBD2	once	TGCGCCAGCAGGGGTAGCGGGAGGGCCAATGAGCAGTTCTTC	CASRGSGRANEQFF
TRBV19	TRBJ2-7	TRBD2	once	TGTGCCAGTAGTTATCACAGCGGGAGTTATGAGCAGTACTTC	CASSYHSGSYEQYF
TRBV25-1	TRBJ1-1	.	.	TGTGCCAGCAGTGCTGGAAGAACTGAAGCTTTCTTT	CASSAGRTEAFF
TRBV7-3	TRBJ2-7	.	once	TGTGCCAGCTTGCGTTGGGAGCAGTACTTC	CASLRWEQYF
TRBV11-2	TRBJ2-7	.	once	TGTGCCAGCAGACGGGACCTCAAAACCTACGAGCAGTACTTC	CASRRDLKTYEQYF
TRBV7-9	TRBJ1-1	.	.	TGTGCCAGCAGCTTAGTAATAGGGGGCACTGAAGCTTTCTTT	CASSLVIGGTEAFF
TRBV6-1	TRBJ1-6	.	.	TGTGCCAGCACCCTTAATTCACCCCTCCACTTT	CASTLNSPLHF
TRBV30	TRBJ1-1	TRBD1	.	TGTGCCTGGAGCTCTGGACAGGGGAAGACTGAAGCTTTCTTT	CAWSSGQGKTEAFF
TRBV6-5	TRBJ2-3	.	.	TGTGCCAGCAGTTACACAAACACAGATACGCAGTATTTT	CASSYTNTDTQYF
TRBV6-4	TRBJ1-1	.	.	TGTGCCAGCAGTGACTCTGGGAACACTGAAGCTTTCTTT	CASSDSGNTEAFF
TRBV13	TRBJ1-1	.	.	TGTGCCAGCAGCTTACCCCCGTTTGAAGCTTTCTTT	CASSLPPFEAFF
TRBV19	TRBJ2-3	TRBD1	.	TGTGCCACTGAGGACAGGGCAAGCACAGATACGCAGTATTTT	CATEDRASTDTQYF
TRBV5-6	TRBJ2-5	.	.	TGTGCCAGCAGCTTGGTGGGGGCGGAAGAGACCCAGTACTTC	CASSLVGAEETQYF
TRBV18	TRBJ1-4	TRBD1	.	TGTGCCAGCTCACCGACAGGGTTAGGCGAAAAACTGTTTTTT	CASSPTGLGEKLFF
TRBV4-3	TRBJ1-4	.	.	TGCGCCAGCAGCCAAGGAGGAGACGCTGAAAAACTGTTTTTT	CASSQGGDAEKLFF
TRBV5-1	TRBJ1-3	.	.	TGCGCCAGCAGCTTGAGCGGTGGGAACACCATATATTTT	CASSLSGGNTIYF
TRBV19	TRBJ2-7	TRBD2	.	TGTACCAGTAGTATCCAAGGTTGGGCGGGAGTTTACGAGCAGTACTTC	CTSSIQGWAGVYEQYF
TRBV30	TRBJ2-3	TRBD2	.	TGTGCCTGGAGTGTATTAGCCGGGAGGGCCCCAGATACGCAGTATTTT	CAWSVLAGRAPDTQYF
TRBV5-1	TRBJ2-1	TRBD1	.	TGCGCCAGCAGCTTCGGGACAGGGATTATTGAGCAGTTCTTC	CASSFGTGIIEQFF
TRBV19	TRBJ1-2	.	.	TGTGCCAGTAGTATAGAAATCACCATAAAGTCCTATGGCTACACCTTC	CASSIEITIKSYGYTF
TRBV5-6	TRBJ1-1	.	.	TGTGCCAGCAGCTTGCAGGGTTCCTTTGAAGCTTTCTTT	CASSLQGSFEAFF
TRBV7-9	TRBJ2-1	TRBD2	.	TGTGCCAGCAGCTTAGTTGGTAGCGGGGTGAACAATGAGCAGTTCTTC	CASSLVGSGVNNEQFF
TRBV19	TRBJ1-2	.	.	TGTGCCAGTAGGCCTACAGGGTCTTATGGCTACACCTTC	CASRPTGSYGYTF
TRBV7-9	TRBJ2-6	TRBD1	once	TGTGCCAGCAGCTTTATCGGACAGGGAGGATCTGGGGCCAACGTCCTGACTTTC	CASSFIGQGGSGANVLTF
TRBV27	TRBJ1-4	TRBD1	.	TGTGCCAGCAGTTGGGGGACAGGCAGTGAAAAACTGTTTTTT	CASSWGTGSEKLFF
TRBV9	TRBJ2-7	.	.	TGTGCCAGCAGCCCCGGGGACAACCCCTACGAGCAGTACTTC	CASSPGDNPYEQYF
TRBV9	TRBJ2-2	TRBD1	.	TGTGCCAGCAGCGGGGACAGGGGGCGCGGGGAGCTGTTTTTT	CASSGDRGRGELFF
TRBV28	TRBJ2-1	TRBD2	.	TGTGCCAGCAGTTCCCAGGGTCAGCTAGCGGAACCTGGGTCCTACAATGAGCAGTTCTTC	CASSSQGQLAEPGSYNEQFF
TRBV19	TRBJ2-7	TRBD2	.	TGTGCCAGTAGCACCGACTTAGCGGGAGGGCTTGGCGAGCAGTACTTC	CASSTDLAGGLGEQYF
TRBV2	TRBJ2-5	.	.	TGTGCCAGCAACGCGGGACTGATAGAAGAGACCCAGTACTTC	CASNAGLIEETQYF
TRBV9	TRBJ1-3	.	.	TGTGCCAGCAGCGTAGCTAACGGGGGAAACACCATATATTTT	CASSVANGGNTIYF
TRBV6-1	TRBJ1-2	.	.	TGTGCCATTCAAGGCTATGGCTACACCTTC	CAIQGYGYTF
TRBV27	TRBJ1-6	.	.	TGTGCCAGCAGTCTAGGACAGACTTCACCCCTCCACTTT	CASSLGQTSPLHF
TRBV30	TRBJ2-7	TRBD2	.	TGTGCCTGGAGTGGGGGCGGGGGTCGGACCTACGAGCAGTACTTC	CAWSGGGGRTYEQYF
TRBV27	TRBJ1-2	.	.	TGTGCCAGCAGTTTATCGGGGGGGAACTATGGCTACACCTTC	CASSLSGGNYGYTF
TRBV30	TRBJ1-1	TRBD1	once	TGTGCCTGGACCTGGACAGGGGGAAAAACTGAAGCTTTCTTT	CAWTWTGGKTEAFF
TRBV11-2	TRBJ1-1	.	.	TGTGCCAGCAGCTTAGTTTACAGCACTGAAGCTTTCTTT	CASSLVYSTEAFF
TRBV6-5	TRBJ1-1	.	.	TGTGCCAGCAGTTATGGGGTGGGCACTGAAGCTTTCTTT	CASSYGVGTEAFF
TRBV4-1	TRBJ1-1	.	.	TGCGCCAGCAGCCACAGACAGACGACCACTGAAGCTTTCTTT	CASSHRQTTTEAFF
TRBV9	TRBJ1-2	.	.	TGTGCCAGCAGCGGCGGGACACCATATGGCTACACCTTC	CASSGGTPYGYTF